What follows is one TCR beta chain and its context. The CDR3 sequence is 14 residues long. Germline CDR1 and CDR2: KGHDR and SFDVKD. Trimming stripped 1 base from V and 7 bases from J, with 12 bases between. As handled by the study authors: Reference gene primer amplification gave estimated nucleated cell counts. The table came from immunoSEQ multiplex PCR; TCRdb's copy has only in-frame clones and leaves some out. The V and J calls and clone size were taken over from that table, and D and trimming were inferred from the DNA. The sample yields about 200,000 clones, over 75% seen once. This record comes from a study of blood T cell repertoires in COVID-19. Whole-study context: The United States, Italy and Spain supplied acute and convalescent COVID-19 samples. Nucleic acid was either cDNA or gDNA, and it came from T cells, B-cell-depleted T cells, or PBMCs.

Sequencing input: peripheral blood. The rearrangement uses TRBV24-1 and TRBJ1-2, with D possibly TRBD1 on 5 matching bases. This TCR derives from a woman of 80 years or more with active or convalescent COVID-19. The CDR3, as DNA: TGTGCCACCAGTGATTTAAGCCCCGGGGGTGGCTACACCTTC. It encodes CATSDLSPGGGYTF.